This T cell receptor beta chain comes out of a study of blood T cell repertoires in COVID-19. Study summary: The study drew acute and convalescent COVID-19 samples from the United States, Italy and Spain. Sources were T cells, B-cell-depleted T cells, or PBMCs; the material itself was cDNA or gDNA.

Profiled with immunoSEQ multiplex PCR; TCRdb holds only in-frame clones, not every one. The sample carries approximately 300,000 clones, over 70% recorded once. The CDR3 covers 14 residues. The germline gives CDR1 GTSNPN, CDR2 SVGIG (reference sequence). Trimming at V came to 1 base and at J to 6 bases, leaving 5 bases not matched to a gene. This rearrangement joins TRBV30 to TRBJ1-2, with 10 nucleotides matching TRBD1. Sequenced material: peripheral blood. The TCR was taken from a woman aged 50 to 65 with acute or convalescent COVID-19. In nucleotides, the CDR3 is TGTGCCTGGAGTGCGACAGGGGGCAAGAATGGCTACACCTTC. Residues: CAWSATGGKNGYTF.